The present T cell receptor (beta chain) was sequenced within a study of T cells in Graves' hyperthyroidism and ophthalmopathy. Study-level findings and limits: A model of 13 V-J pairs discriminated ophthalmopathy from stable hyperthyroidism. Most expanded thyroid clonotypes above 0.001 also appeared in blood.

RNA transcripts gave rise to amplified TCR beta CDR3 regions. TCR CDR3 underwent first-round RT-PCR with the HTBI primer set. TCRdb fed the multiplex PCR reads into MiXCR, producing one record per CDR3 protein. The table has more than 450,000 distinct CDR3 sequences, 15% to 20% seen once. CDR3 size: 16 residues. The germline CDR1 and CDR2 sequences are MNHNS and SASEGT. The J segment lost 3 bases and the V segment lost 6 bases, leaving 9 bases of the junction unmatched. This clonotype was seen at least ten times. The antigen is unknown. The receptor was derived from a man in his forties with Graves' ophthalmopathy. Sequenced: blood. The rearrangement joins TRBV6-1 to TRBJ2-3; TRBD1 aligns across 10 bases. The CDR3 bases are TGTGCCAGCAGGGGATACTCGGGACAGGGGACAGATACGCAGTATTTT. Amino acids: CASRGYSGQGTDTQYF.